This TCR beta chain was captured by sequencing in a study of blood T cell repertoires in COVID-19. Clones were read by immunoSEQ multiplex PCR, and TCRdb kept only the in-frame ones, dropping some. The sample shows approximately 150,000 clones, roughly 85% of them seen only once. V lost 2 bases and J 5 bases, leaving 4 bases between the germline ends. The CDR3 runs 12 residues. V is TRBV12-3 or TRBV12-4 and J is TRBJ1-5, with unresolved D. Sequences were obtained from peripheral blood. This receptor was identified in a human donor in a cohort sampled during active COVID-19. CDR3 loop: CASSLPYQPQHF. The CDR3, as DNA: TGTGCCAGCAGTTTACCATATCAGCCCCAGCATTTT.